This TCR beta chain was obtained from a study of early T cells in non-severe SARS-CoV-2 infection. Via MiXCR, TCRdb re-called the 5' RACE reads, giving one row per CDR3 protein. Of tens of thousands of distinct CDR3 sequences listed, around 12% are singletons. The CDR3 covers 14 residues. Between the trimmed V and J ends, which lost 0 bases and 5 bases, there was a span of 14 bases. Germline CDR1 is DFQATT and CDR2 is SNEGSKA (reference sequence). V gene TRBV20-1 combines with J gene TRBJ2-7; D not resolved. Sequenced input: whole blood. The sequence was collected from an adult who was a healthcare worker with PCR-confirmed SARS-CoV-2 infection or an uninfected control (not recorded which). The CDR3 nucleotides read TGCAGTGCTAGAGATCCGAGGAGCAGCGACGAGCAGTACTTC. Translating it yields CSARDPRSSDEQYF.